These 21 T cell receptor beta chains were all obtained from the same sample, sequenced in a study of blood T cell repertoires in COVID-19. Measured with immunoSEQ multiplex PCR; TCRdb has only the in-frame clones, and not every one. The table shows more than 150,000 clones, with 75% to 80% occurring only once. Sample: peripheral blood. The receptors shown here come from a woman between 65 and 79 years old with acute or convalescent COVID-19.

By its share, this clone is medium-sized. V usage is TRBV5-1 and J usage is TRBJ2-5; 12 bases agree with TRBD1. Germline CDR1 and CDR2: SGHRS and YFSETQ. The trim removed 4 bases at V and 4 bases at J, leaving 8 bases unmatched. The CDR3 totals 16 residues. DNA for the CDR3: TGCGCCAGCAGCACGGGGACAGGGGGCAGTACAGAGACCCAGTACTTC. Amino acid sequence: CASSTGTGGSTETQYF.

The chain joins TRBV5-1 to TRBJ2-7; a weak D match, TRBD2 (5 bases). Germline CDR1 and CDR2: SGHRS and YFSETQ. The CDR3 is made up of 14 amino acids. Trimming pared 0 bases from V and 2 bases from J, leaving 9 bases between. The CDR3 here is CASSLDPGTYEQYF. Here the CDR3 DNA reads TGCGCCAGCAGCTTGGACCCGGGAACCTACGAGCAGTACTTC.

The CDR3 spells CASSFSLAVQETQYF. The CDR3 nucleotides are TGCGCCAGCAGCTTCTCTCTAGCGGTTCAAGAGACCCAGTACTTC. The chain recombines TRBV5-1 with TRBJ2-5; TRBD2 aligns across 7 bases. The CDR3 runs 15 residues. CDR1 SGHRS and CDR2 YFSETQ come from the germline V gene. J lost 2 bases, V lost 2 bases, and 6 bases had no gene match.

The chain has TRBV5-6 and TRBJ2-1, with TRBD2 matching 10 bases. The CDR3 is made up of 17 amino acids. Germline V gene sequence: CDR1 SGHDT, CDR2 YYEEEE. V shed 0 bases, J shed 2 bases, and the junction held 5 bases outside the gene matches. DNA for the CDR3: TGTGCCAGCAGCTTGGCCTTAGCGGGAGGAACCTACAATGAGCAGTTCTTC. Its translation is CASSLALAGGTYNEQFF.

V and J are TRBV6-5 and TRBJ2-6; D uncertain. V lost 7 bases and J 4 bases, leaving 11 bases between the germline ends. The CDR3 has 14 residues. Germline V gene sequence: CDR1 MNHEY, CDR2 SVGAGI. The CDR3 DNA is TGTGCCAGCACGGTGGTAAGAGGGGCCAACGTCCTGACTTTC. Its protein product is CASTVVRGANVLTF.

This clone was seen ten or more times. The chain is built from TRBV2 and TRBJ1-2; tentatively, D is TRBD1 (5 bases). Germline values: CDR1 SNHLY, CDR2 FYNNEI. CDR3 size: 14 residues. The V gene lost 6 bases and the J gene lost 2 bases, with 13 bases spanning the gap. CDR3 sequence: CASRDTGGNYGYTF. The CDR3 DNA is TGTGCCAGCAGGGATACAGGAGGGAACTATGGCTACACCTTC.

This clone was detected a few times. The chain is built from TRBV18 and TRBJ1-5; 7 bases align to TRBD1. CDR1 is KGHSH and CDR2 is LQKENI in the germline V gene. The ends lost 2 bases at V and 6 bases at J; junction bases unmatched: 4. This CDR3 is built from 14 residues. Here the CDR3 DNA reads TGTGCCAGCTCACCAGGCGCAGGGGGTCAGCCCCAGCATTTT. Residues: CASSPGAGGQPQHF. Using reference TRBV18 and TRBJ1-5 for the parts outside the CDR3, the full variable domain is NAGVMQNPRHLVRRRGQEARLRCSPMKGHSHVYWYRQLPEEGLKFMVYLQKENIIDESGMPKERFSAEFPKEGPSILRIQQVVRGDSAAYFCASSPGAGGQPQHFGDGTRLSIL.

CDR3 nucleotides: TGTGCCAGCAGTCGGACAGGAGTCGGCAATCAGCCCCAGCATTTT. This gives the protein CASSRTGVGNQPQHF. This chain links TRBV6-5 with TRBJ1-5; 7 bases fit TRBD1. The junction had 6 bases not matched to a gene; V was cut back by 5 bases and J by 2 bases. This CDR3 has 15 amino acids. Germline V gene lookup returns CDR1 MNHEY and CDR2 SVGAGI.

This chain uses TRBV5-4 with TRBJ1-2; D gene ambiguous. The CDR3 is 16 amino acids. V was clipped by 3 bases and J by 3 bases, with 18 bases between them. CDR1 and CDR2 (germline): SGHNT, YYREEE (reference sequence). In DNA form, the CDR3 reads TGTGCCAGCAGCTCCGGAACCCACGGGTCTGACTATGGCTACACCTTC. Protein product: CASSSGTHGSDYGYTF.

This clone has just one count. V gene TRBV9 combines with J gene TRBJ2-1; TRBD2 agrees at 14 bases. Per the germline V gene, CDR1 is SGDLS and CDR2 is YYNGEE. J lost 6 bases, V lost 3 bases, and 5 bases had no gene match. The CDR3 is made up of 16 amino acids. CDR3 in DNA: TGTGCCAGCAGCGGGGAGACTAGCGGGAGGGCCAATGAGCAGTTCTTC. This encodes CASSGETSGRANEQFF.

This rearrangement joins TRBV30 to TRBJ2-2, with 7 bases matching TRBD1. This CDR3 has 14 amino acids. Trimming at V came to 2 bases and at J to 5 bases, leaving 5 bases not matched to a gene. CDR1 and CDR2 (germline): GTSNPN, SVGIG (reference sequence). CDR3 sequence (DNA): TGTGCCTGGAGTCACAGGGGAAGGACCGGGGAGCTGTTTTTT. This encodes CAWSHRGRTGELFF.

The chain carries TRBV5-1 and TRBJ2-1; 8 bases fit TRBD2. The V gene end was trimmed by 4 bases and the J gene end by 9 bases; junction bases not matched to a gene: 12. Germline lookup yields CDR1 SGHRS and CDR2 YFSETQ. The CDR3 sequence is 15 residues long. CDR3 coding DNA: TGCGCCAGCAGCCCCCAGGAGCGGGAGTCTGGTGAGCAGTTCTTC. Translating it yields CASSPQERESGEQFF.

The chain recombines TRBV5-1 with TRBJ2-1; 9 bases match TRBD1. The germline CDR1 and CDR2 sequences are SGHRS and YFSETQ. V was pared by 2 bases and J by 8 bases, with 8 bases of the junction left unmatched. The CDR3 extends over 15 amino acids. CDR3 sequence (DNA): TGCGCCAGCAGCTTTGGACAGGGGATGTTTGATGAGCAGTTCTTC. Translating it yields CASSFGQGMFDEQFF.

The chain employs TRBV30 and TRBJ1-5, with D uncertain. The CDR3 is made up of 13 amino acids. V gave up 1 base and J gave up 3 bases, with 7 bases separating them. Germline CDR1 and CDR2: GTSNPN and SVGIG (reference sequence). The CDR3 loop is CAWSEQINQPQHF. As DNA, the CDR3 is TGTGCCTGGAGTGAACAGATCAATCAGCCCCAGCATTTT. The complete variable domain, with remaining parts taken from reference TRBV30 and TRBJ1-5, reads SQTIHQWPATLVQPVGSPLSLECTVEGTSNPNLYWYRQAAGRGLQLLFYSVGIGQISSEVPQNLSASRPQDRQFILSSKKLLLSDSGFYLCAWSEQINQPQHFGDGTRLSIL.

About this clone itself: A junction boundary mismatches the germline segment, possibly from a read error. The chain joins TRBV27 to TRBJ2-7, with 9 bases that match TRBD1. The CDR3 covers 16 residues. Germline CDR1 and CDR2: MNHEY and SMNVEV (reference sequence). CDR3 coding DNA: TGTGCCAGCAGTCTATCCGGGACAGGGAGGGTTTACGAGCAGTACTTC. This sequence encodes CASSLSGTGRVYEQYF.

This clone has more than one count but fewer than ten. The same CDR3 is also encoded by other DNA sequences in this sample. The chain has TRBV5-1 and TRBJ2-2; tentative D call: TRBD2 (6 bases). The length of the CDR3 is 15 residues. V lost 1 base to trimming and J lost 3 bases, with 10 bases between them. Germline loops: CDR1 SGHRS, CDR2 YFSETQ. CDR3 coding DNA: TGCGCCAGCAGCTTGAGTAGCGGTTACACCGGGGAGCTGTTTTTT. Translation gives CASSLSSGYTGELFF.

The V call is TRBV19, the J call TRBJ2-2; D not resolved. The CDR3 totals 15 residues. The germline V gene has CDR1 LNHDA and CDR2 SQIVND (reference sequence). The V end was cut by 6 bases, the J end by 6 bases, with 17 bases between. CDR3 amino acids: CASSPTGLRSGELFF. For the CDR3, the DNA is TGTGCCAGTAGCCCCACTGGTCTCAGGTCCGGGGAGCTGTTTTTT.

The rearrangement joins TRBV5-5 to TRBJ1-2; D remains ambiguous. This CDR3 region has 15 residues. The V end was cut by 1 base, the J end by 4 bases, with 14 bases between. From germline, CDR1 is SGHKS and CDR2 YYEKEE (reference sequence). The CDR3 is CASSLRTREGYGYTF. The CDR3 nucleotides read TGTGCCAGCAGCTTGCGGACTCGGGAGGGCTATGGCTACACCTTC.

J is TRBJ2-5 and V is TRBV2; D not certain. The CDR3 covers 13 residues. The ends were cut back, 5 bases at V and 4 bases at J, with 11 bases in the middle. The germline V gene encodes CDR1 SNHLY and CDR2 FYNNEI. The CDR3 region has the DNA TGTGCCAGCAGTCCTTGGCCCCGAGAGACCCAGTACTTC. This encodes CASSPWPRETQYF.

This clone was detected ten times or more. V gene TRBV3-1 (or the pseudogene TRBV3-2) combines with J gene TRBJ2-7; D not resolved. The CDR3 spans 16 residues. Per the germline V gene, CDR1 is LGHDT and CDR2 is YNNKEL (reference sequence). The V gene lost 0 bases and the J gene lost 0 bases, with 12 bases spanning the gap. In nucleotides, the CDR3 is TGTGCCAGCAGCCAAGATAGTTTTCCCGTCTCCTACGAGCAGTACTTC. It encodes CASSQDSFPVSYEQYF.

In this sample, this clone turned up a few times. The chain is built from TRBV24-1 and TRBJ2-7; D remains unclear. Germline CDR1 is KGHDR and CDR2 is SFDVKD. V gave up 5 bases and J gave up 0 bases, with 4 bases separating them. The CDR3 extends over 12 amino acids. The CDR3 sequence: CATSAGSYEQYF. As DNA, the CDR3 is TGTGCCACCAGTGCAGGCTCCTACGAGCAGTACTTC.